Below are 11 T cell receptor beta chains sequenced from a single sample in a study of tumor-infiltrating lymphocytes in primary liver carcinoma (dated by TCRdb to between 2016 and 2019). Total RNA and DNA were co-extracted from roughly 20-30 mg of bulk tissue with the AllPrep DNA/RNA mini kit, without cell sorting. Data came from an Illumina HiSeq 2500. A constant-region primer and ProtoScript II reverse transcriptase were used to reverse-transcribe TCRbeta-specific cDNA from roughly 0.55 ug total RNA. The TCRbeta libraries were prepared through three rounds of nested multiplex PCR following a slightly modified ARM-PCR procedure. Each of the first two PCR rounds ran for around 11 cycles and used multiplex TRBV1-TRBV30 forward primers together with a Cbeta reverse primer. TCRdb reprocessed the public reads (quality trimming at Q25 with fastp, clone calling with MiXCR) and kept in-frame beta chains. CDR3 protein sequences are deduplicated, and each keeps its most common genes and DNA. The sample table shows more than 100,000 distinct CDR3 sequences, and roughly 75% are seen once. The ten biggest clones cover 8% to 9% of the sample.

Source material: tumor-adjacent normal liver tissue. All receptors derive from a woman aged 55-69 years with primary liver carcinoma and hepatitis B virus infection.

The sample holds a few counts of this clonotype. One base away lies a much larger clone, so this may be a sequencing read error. The CDR3 coding sequence is TGTGCCTGCAGTAGCCGTGGTGAGACCCAGTACTTC. Protein product: CACSSRGETQYF. The V call is TRBV6-5, the J call TRBJ2-5; no clear D gene. Germline lookup yields CDR1 MNHEY and CDR2 SVGAGI. The CDR3 has 12 residues.

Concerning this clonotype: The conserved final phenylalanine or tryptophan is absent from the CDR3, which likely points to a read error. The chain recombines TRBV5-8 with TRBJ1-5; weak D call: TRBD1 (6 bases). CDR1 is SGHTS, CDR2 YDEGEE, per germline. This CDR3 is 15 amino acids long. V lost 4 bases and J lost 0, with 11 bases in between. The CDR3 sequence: CASSDRTISNQPQHL. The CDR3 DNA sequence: TGTGCCAGCAGCGACAGGACCATTAGCAATCAGCCCCAGCATTTA.

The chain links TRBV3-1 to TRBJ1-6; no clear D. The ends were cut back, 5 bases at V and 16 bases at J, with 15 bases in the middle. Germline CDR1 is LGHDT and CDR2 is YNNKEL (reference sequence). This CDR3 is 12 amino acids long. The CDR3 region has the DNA TGTGCCAGCAGCGACGCTCGACTAGTTCTCCACTTT. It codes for CASSDARLVLHF.

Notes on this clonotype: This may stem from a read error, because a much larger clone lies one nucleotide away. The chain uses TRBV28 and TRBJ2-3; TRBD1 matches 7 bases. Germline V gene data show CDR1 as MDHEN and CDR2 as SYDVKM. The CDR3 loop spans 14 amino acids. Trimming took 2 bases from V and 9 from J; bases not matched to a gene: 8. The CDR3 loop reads CASSLISDRETQYF. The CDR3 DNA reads TGTGCCAGCAGTTTAATCTCCGACAGGGAAACGCAGTATTTT.

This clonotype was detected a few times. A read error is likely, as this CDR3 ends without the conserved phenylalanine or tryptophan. The CDR3 reads CASSMIEYNEQFL. The CDR3 nucleotides are TGTGCCAGCAGCATGATCGAATACAATGAGCAGTTCCTC. The chain recombines TRBV11-2 with TRBJ2-1; no firm D call. Germline V gives CDR1 SGHAT, CDR2 FQNNGV. CDR3 length equals 13 residues. V lost 5 bases to trimming and J lost 4 bases, with 9 bases between them.

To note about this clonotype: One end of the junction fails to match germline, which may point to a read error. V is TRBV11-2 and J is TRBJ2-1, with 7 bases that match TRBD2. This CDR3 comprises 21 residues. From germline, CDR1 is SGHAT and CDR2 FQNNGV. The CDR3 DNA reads TGTGCCAGCAGCCTAGGATGGGCTAGCGGAAGGAGAAGCAAGGCCTACAATGAGCAGTCCTTC. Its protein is CASSLGWASGRRSKAYNEQSF.

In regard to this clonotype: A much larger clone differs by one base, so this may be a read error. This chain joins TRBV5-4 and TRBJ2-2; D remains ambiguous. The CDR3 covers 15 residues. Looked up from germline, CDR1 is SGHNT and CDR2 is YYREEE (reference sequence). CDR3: CANSLAHQQAGELFF. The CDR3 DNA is TGTGCCAACAGCTTGGCCCACCAGCAGGCCGGGGAGCTGTTTTTT.

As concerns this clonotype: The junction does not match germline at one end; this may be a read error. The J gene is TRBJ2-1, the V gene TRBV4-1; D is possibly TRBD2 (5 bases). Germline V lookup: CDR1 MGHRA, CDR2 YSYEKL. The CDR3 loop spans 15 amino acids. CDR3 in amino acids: CASSPMDSRSVEEFF. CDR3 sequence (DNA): TGCGCCAGCAGTCCCATGGACTCGAGAAGCGTTGAGGAGTTCTTC.

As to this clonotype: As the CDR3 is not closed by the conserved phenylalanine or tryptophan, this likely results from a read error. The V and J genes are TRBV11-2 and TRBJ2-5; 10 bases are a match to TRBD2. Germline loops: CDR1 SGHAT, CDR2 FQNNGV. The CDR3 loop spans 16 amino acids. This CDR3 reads CASSQDWTSGGETQYL. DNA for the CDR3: TGCGCCAGCAGCCAAGATTGGACTAGCGGTGGGGAGACCCAGTACCTT.

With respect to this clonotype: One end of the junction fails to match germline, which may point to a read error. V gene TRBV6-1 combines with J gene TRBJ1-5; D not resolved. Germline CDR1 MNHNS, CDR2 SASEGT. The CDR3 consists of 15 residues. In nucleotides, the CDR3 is TGTGCCAGCAGCGAAGACGGAGAGAGCAATCAGCCCCAGCATTTT. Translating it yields CASSEDGESNQPQHF.

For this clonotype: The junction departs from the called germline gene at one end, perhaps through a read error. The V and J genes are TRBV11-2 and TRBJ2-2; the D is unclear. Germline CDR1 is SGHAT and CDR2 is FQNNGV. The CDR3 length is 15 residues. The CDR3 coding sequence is TGTGCCAGCAGCCTAGGGAATTGGAACACCGCGGAGCTGTTTTTT. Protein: CASSLGNWNTAELFF.